Given below is one T cell receptor (beta chain) in context. The antigen remains unidentified. The repertoire was sequenced with immunoSEQ multiplex PCR; TCRdb's copy has only in-frame clones and lacks some. This table has fewer than 150,000 clones, almost 90% appearing once. The sample belongs to a study of cytomegalovirus exposure and HLA in healthy donors. Study conclusions and caveats: It was reportedly the case that the classifier diagnosed cytomegalovirus status with high specificity and sensitivity. In the roughly 110 validation repertoires, approximately 93% of cluster scores exceeded 0, per a later analysis. The authors listed roughly 150 TCR beta chains as cytomegalovirus-associated.

This CDR3 has 17 amino acids. With 1 base clipped from V and 2 bases from J, the junction kept 2 bases outside the gene matches. Germline V CDR1 and CDR2: SNHLY, FYNNEI. The sequence derives from a woman aged 18-35 years in good health and CMV-seropositive. Input material: PBMCs. The chain couples TRBV2 to TRBJ2-4; 13 positions match TRBD2. DNA for the CDR3: TGTGCCAGCAGTGAAGTGGGACTAGCGGGAACCAAAAACATTCAGTACTTC. It is translated as CASSEVGLAGTKNIQYF.